The entry that follows covers one T cell receptor beta chain sequence. The data were obtained in a study of T cells in localized non-small cell lung cancer. The data were produced by immunoSEQ multiplex PCR, yet TCRdb's version contains in-frame clones alone and is incomplete. Of roughly 25,000 clones detected, around nine tenths appear once; the ten largest clones hold around 15%. Looked up from germline, CDR1 is KGHSH and CDR2 is LQKENI. The trim removed 3 bases at V and 5 bases at J, leaving 15 bases unmatched. There are 18 residues in the CDR3. This clonotype originated in a female donor over 55 with stage II squamous cell lung carcinoma. The input for sequencing was peripheral blood, taken before any cancer treatment. The V call is TRBV18, the J call TRBJ2-3, with 9 bases fitting TRBD1. The CDR3 coding sequence is TGTGCCAGCTCACCTCCCAGAGGGACAGGGCCTTTCATAGATACGCAGTATTTT. Translating it yields CASSPPRGTGPFIDTQYF.